The next 17 T cell receptor beta chains were all read from a single sample in a study of T cell responses to AZD1222 COVID-19 vaccine. Generated by immunoSEQ multiplex PCR, the TCRdb table keeps only in-frame clones and is missing some. The sample has fewer than 120,000 clones, roughly 90% seen once. Sequences were derived from peripheral blood, sampled on day 0 of AZD1222 vaccination. These receptors came from an adult in good health.

The genes are TRBV30 and TRBJ1-5; D is perhaps TRBD1 (5 bases). Germline V lookup: CDR1 GTSNPN, CDR2 SVGIG (reference sequence). The CDR3 spans 14 residues. Trimming shortened V by 2 bases and J by 2 bases, and 10 bases separated the two germline ends. The CDR3 DNA reads as TGTGCCTGGAGTACTCTACAGGGCAATCAGCCCCAGCATTTT. Translation: CAWSTLQGNQPQHF.

CDR3 residues: CASSRIPSGVDEQYF. In nucleotides, the CDR3 is TGCGCCAGCAGCCGTATCCCTTCAGGGGTGGACGAGCAGTACTTC. The chain carries TRBV5-1 and TRBJ2-7; perhaps TRBD1 as D (6 bases). V was clipped by 4 bases and J by 5 bases, with 19 bases between them. The CDR3 is 15 amino acids. Germline V gene lookup returns CDR1 SGHRS and CDR2 YFSETQ.

V gene TRBV5-1 combines with J gene TRBJ2-7; D is unclear. V was shortened by 0 bases and J by 7 bases, with 8 bases between the two germline ends. Germline values: CDR1 SGHRS, CDR2 YFSETQ. The CDR3 totals 12 residues. CDR3 protein: CASSLAFSEQYF. Here the CDR3 DNA reads TGCGCCAGCAGCTTGGCTTTCTCGGAGCAGTACTTC.

The chain employs TRBV4-1 and TRBJ1-3; D is unclear. Germline-derived CDR1 and CDR2 are MGHRA and YSYEKL. This CDR3 is 17 amino acids long. The V and J ends lost 0 bases and 0 bases respectively, with 12 bases between them. CDR3 in DNA: TGCGCCAGCAGCCAAGAGTATGACATACACTCTGGAAACACCATATATTTT. It yields the protein CASSQEYDIHSGNTIYF.

This sequence joins TRBV19 and TRBJ2-5; TRBD1 aligns across 9 bases. The CDR3 sequence is 15 residues long. Germline assignment: CDR1 LNHDA and CDR2 SQIVND (reference sequence). V trimming: 4 bases; J trimming: 5 bases; junction bases outside the gene matches: 8. CDR3 DNA sequence: TGTGCCAGTAGTAGGGGAGGACAGGGGTACGAGACCCAGTACTTC. As protein: CASSRGGQGYETQYF.

The chain joins TRBV7-8 to TRBJ1-2, with D unresolved. CDR1 is SGHVS, CDR2 FQNEAQ, per germline. The V end lost 2 bases, the J end lost 4 bases, and 8 bases lay between the germline ends. The length of the CDR3 is 13 residues. Here the CDR3 reads CASSLYGGYGYTF. CDR3 sequence (DNA): TGTGCCAGCAGCTTATACGGAGGCTATGGCTACACCTTC. Variable domain in full (rest from reference TRBV7-8 and TRBJ1-2): GAGVSQSPRYKVAKRGQDVALRCDPISGHVSLFWYQQALGQGPEFLTYFQNEAQLDKSGLPSDRFFAERPEGSVSTLKIQRTQQEDSAVYLCASSLYGGYGYTFGSGTRLTVV.

This clone was detected only a few times. The rearrangement uses TRBV5-6 and TRBJ2-2; 9 positions match TRBD2. This CDR3 is 16 amino acids long. Germline values: CDR1 SGHDT, CDR2 YYEEEE. Trimming cost V 2 bases and J 5 bases; bases outside gene matches: 7. CDR3 amino acids: CASSFGLAGATGELFF. The DNA for the CDR3 is TGTGCCAGCAGCTTTGGGTTAGCGGGAGCTACCGGGGAGCTGTTTTTT.

This clone was observed a handful of times. The CDR3 is CASRTSGITGELFF. CDR3 nucleotides: TGCGCCAGCAGGACTAGCGGAATCACCGGGGAGCTGTTTTTT. The V gene is TRBV10-2, the J gene TRBJ2-2; TRBD2 matches at 9 bases. This CDR3 has 14 residues. V gave up 6 bases and J gave up 4 bases; unmatched junction bases: 3. Germline V gives CDR1 WSHSY, CDR2 SAAADI.

This clone was recorded once. V gene TRBV5-8 combines with J gene TRBJ2-5, with 10 bases aligning to TRBD2. Germline assignment: CDR1 SGHTS and CDR2 YDEGEE. This CDR3 has 15 amino acids. V dropped 0 bases and J dropped 5; count of bases not matched to a gene: 4. The CDR3 reads CASSLGLAGVETQYF. Here the CDR3 DNA reads TGTGCCAGCAGCTTGGGGCTAGCGGGAGTGGAGACCCAGTACTTC.

CDR3 protein: CASARGAGNTIYF. The CDR3 region has the DNA TGTGCCAGCGCCCGGGGTGCAGGAAACACCATATATTTT. V gene TRBV25-1 combines with J gene TRBJ1-3; D gene uncertain. The CDR3 totals 13 residues. The ends were cut back, 8 bases at V and 4 bases at J, with 12 bases in the middle. Germline assignment: CDR1 MGHDK and CDR2 SYGVNS.

In this sample, this clone turned up once. The V and J genes are TRBV7-9 and TRBJ1-2, with 12 bases fitting TRBD1. CDR3 length: 15 amino acids. CDR1 is SEHNR and CDR2 is FQNEAQ in the germline V gene (reference sequence). V lost 5 bases, J lost 5 bases, and 6 bases stayed unmatched. CDR3 in amino acids: CASSPGQGAGYGYTF. The CDR3 region has the DNA TGTGCCAGCAGCCCGGGACAGGGGGCAGGATATGGCTACACCTTC.

The table lists this clone with a count of one. The chain combines TRBV5-5 with TRBJ2-1; D not resolved. Trimming shortened V by 5 bases and J by 3 bases, and 6 bases separated the two germline ends. CDR1 and CDR2 (germline): SGHKS, YYEKEE (reference sequence). The CDR3 sequence is 12 residues long. This CDR3 reads CASSLNYNEQFF. The CDR3 DNA follows: TGTGCCAGCAGTTTAAACTACAATGAGCAGTTCTTC.

V is TRBV15 and J is TRBJ2-2; 9 nucleotides line up with TRBD2. The CDR3 is made up of 16 amino acids. CDR1 is LNHNV, CDR2 YYDKDF, per germline (reference sequence). The trim removed 3 bases at V and 5 bases at J, leaving 7 bases unmatched. The CDR3 coding sequence is TGTGCCACCAGCAGGGGAGCGGGGGGAGAAACCGGGGAGCTGTTTTTT. It codes for CATSRGAGGETGELFF.

The chain has TRBV6-2 or TRBV6-3 and TRBJ2-7, with no clear D. The CDR3 is 15 residues long. V was shortened by 0 bases and J by 6 bases, with 15 bases between the two germline ends. The germline V gene has CDR1 MNHEY and CDR2 SVGEGT. Here the CDR3 DNA reads TGTGCCAGCAGTTACTCCGGTTCCTGGGTTGGCGAGCAGTACTTC. This gives the protein CASSYSGSWVGEQYF.

Only one count was recorded for this clone. This chain joins TRBV2 and TRBJ1-1; D remains ambiguous. This CDR3 is built from 13 residues. Trimming pared 4 bases from V and 0 bases from J, leaving 6 bases between. Germline loops: CDR1 SNHLY, CDR2 FYNNEI. The CDR3 region is CASSGQLNTEAFF. Here the CDR3 DNA reads TGTGCCAGCAGTGGGCAGCTGAACACTGAAGCTTTCTTT.

The chain recombines TRBV11-2 with TRBJ2-3; D is ambiguous. This CDR3 is 13 amino acids long. Germline CDR1 is SGHAT and CDR2 is FQNNGV. V gave up 5 bases and J gave up 4 bases, with 10 bases separating them. Here the CDR3 reads CASSPGAADTQYF. CDR3 bases: TGTGCCAGCAGCCCGGGCGCAGCAGATACGCAGTATTTT.

J is TRBJ1-3 and V is TRBV18, with D hard to call. The germline V and J ends were trimmed by 1 base and 4 bases, with 8 bases remaining between them. This CDR3 comprises 14 residues. In germline, CDR1 is KGHSH, CDR2 LQKENI. CDR3 sequence: CASSPQGAGNTIYF. The CDR3 DNA follows: TGTGCCAGCTCACCACAGGGAGCGGGAAACACCATATATTTT.